By share, the clone carrying this T cell receptor (beta chain) ranks as large. No antigen is known for it. The sample originates from a study of OX40 agonist ivuxolimab in advanced cancers. The study's findings and limits: Some nonresponders additionally presented with little normalized T-cell clonal expansion.

The CDR3 is 18 amino acids. With 1 base clipped from V and 2 bases from J, the junction kept 10 bases outside the gene matches. Germline lookup yields CDR1 MDHEN and CDR2 SYDVKM. TCRdb's table, derived via immunoSEQ multiplex PCR, lists solely in-frame clones and lacks some. The sample lists thousands of clones; approximately 71% were seen once. The sample was CD4+ or CD8+ T cells sorted from blood, taken in a trial of the OX40 agonist ivuxolimab. V is TRBV28 and J is TRBJ1-2; 10 nucleotides match TRBD1. The TCR sequence derives from an adult with an advanced solid tumor such as melanoma, head and neck, liver or kidney cancer. DNA of the CDR3: TGTGCCAGCAGTTTATTGGACAGCATGGGACAGGGGAACTATGGCTACACCTTC. Translated, it gives CASSLLDSMGQGNYGYTF.